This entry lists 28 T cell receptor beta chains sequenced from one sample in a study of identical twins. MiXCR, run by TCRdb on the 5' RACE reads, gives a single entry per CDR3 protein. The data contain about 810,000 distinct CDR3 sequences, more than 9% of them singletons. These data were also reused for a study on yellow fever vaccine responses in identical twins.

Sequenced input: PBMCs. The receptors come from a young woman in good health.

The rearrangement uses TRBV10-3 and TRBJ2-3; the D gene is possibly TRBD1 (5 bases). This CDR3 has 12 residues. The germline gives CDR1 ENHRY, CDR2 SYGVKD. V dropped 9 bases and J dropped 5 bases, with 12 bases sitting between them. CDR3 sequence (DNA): TGTGCCATGGGGCAAGACGGAGATACGCAGTATTTT. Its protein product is CAMGQDGDTQYF.

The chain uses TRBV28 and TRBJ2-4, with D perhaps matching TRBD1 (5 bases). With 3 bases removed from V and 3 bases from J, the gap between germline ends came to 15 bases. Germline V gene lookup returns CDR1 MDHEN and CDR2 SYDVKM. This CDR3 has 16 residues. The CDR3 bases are TGTGCCAGCAGTTTCTCCAGGGCTACAGTCAAAAACATTCAGTACTTC. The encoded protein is CASSFSRATVKNIQYF.

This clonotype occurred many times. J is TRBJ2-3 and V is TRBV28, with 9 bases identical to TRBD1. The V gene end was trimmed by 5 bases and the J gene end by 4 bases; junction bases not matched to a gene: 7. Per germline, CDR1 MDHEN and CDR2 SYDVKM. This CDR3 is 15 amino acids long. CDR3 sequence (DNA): TGTGCCAGCAGTGGGACAGGGTACGGGGCAGATACGCAGTATTTT. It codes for CASSGTGYGADTQYF.

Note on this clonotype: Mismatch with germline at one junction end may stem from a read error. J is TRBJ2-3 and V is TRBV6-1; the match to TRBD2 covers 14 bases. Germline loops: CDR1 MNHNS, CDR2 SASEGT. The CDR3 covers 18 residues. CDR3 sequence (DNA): TGCTCCTCAGGTCCAAGACTAGCGGGGGGGTGGGTGGCAGATACGCAGTATTTT. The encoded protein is CSSGPRLAGGWVADTQYF.

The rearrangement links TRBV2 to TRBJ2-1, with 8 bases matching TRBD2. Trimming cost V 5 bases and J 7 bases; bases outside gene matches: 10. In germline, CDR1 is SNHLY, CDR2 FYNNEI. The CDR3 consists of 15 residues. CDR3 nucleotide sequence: TGTGCCAGCAGTTTCTCCCCCGGGACTAGTAATGAGCAGTTCTTC. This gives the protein CASSFSPGTSNEQFF.

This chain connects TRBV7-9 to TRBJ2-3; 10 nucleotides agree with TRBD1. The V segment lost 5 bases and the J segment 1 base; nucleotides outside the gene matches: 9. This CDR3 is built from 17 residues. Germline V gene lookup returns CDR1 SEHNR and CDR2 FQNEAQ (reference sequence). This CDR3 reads CASSPWGQGPGTDTQYF. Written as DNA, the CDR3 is TGTGCCAGCAGCCCCTGGGGACAGGGGCCGGGCACAGATACGCAGTATTTT.

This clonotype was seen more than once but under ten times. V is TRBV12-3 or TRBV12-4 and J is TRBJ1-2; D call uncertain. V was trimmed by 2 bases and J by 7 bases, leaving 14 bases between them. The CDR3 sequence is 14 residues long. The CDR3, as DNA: TGTGCCAGCAGTTTACGGCGGGGTTCCGTTGGCTACACCTTC. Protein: CASSLRRGSVGYTF.

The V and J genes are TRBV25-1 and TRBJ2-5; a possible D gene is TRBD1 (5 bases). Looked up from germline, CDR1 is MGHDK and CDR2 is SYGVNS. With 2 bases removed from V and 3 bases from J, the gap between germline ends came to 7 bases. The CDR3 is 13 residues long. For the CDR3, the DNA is TGTGCCAGCAGTGAAAGACAGAAAGAGACCCAGTACTTC. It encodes CASSERQKETQYF.

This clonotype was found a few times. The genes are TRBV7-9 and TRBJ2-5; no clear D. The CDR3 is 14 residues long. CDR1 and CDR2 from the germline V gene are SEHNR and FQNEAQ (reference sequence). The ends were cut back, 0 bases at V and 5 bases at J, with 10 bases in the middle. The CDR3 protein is CASSLAFRGETQYF. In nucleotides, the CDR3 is TGTGCCAGCAGCTTAGCATTCCGTGGGGAGACCCAGTACTTC.

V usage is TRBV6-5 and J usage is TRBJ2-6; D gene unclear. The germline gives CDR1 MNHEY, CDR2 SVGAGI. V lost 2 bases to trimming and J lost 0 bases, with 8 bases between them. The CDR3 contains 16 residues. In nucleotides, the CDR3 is TGTGCCAGCAGTTACGGTCTCAGCTCTGGGGCCAACGTCCTGACTTTC. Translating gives CASSYGLSSGANVLTF.

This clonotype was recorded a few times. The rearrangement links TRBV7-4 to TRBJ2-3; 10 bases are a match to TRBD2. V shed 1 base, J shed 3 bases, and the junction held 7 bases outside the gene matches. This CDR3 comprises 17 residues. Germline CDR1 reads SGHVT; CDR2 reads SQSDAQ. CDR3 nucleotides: TGTGCCAGCAGCTTAGGAGGATGGACTAGCGGTACAGATACGCAGTATTTT. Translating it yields CASSLGGWTSGTDTQYF.

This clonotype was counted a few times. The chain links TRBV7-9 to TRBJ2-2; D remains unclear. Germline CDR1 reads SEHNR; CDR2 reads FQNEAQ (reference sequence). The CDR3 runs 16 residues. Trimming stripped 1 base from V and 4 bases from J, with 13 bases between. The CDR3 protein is CASSLVTVGVTGELFF. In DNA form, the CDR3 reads TGTGCCAGCAGCTTAGTAACGGTCGGCGTCACCGGGGAGCTGTTTTTT.

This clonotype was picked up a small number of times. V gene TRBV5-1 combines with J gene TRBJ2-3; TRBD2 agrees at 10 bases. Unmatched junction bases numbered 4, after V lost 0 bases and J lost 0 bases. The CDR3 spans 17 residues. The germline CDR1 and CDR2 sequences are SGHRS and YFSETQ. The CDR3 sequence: CASSLGSGGTSTDTQYF. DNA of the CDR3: TGCGCCAGCAGCTTGGGTAGCGGGGGGACTAGCACAGATACGCAGTATTTT.

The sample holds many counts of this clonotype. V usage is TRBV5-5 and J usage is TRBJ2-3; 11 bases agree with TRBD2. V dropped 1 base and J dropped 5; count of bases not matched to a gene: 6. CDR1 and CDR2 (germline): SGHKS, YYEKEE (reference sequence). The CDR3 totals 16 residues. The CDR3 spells CASSLRLAGGVDTQYF. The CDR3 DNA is TGTGCCAGCAGCTTGAGGCTAGCGGGAGGCGTAGATACGCAGTATTTT.

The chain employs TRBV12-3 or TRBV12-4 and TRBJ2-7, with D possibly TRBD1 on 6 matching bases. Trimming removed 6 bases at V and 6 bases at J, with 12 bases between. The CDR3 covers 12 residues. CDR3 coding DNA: TGTGCCAGCAGCCCCGACAGGACCGAGCAGTACTTC. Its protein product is CASSPDRTEQYF.

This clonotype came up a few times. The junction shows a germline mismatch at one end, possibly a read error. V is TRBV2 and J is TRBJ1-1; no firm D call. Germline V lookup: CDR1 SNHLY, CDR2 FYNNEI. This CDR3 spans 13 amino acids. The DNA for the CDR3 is TGTGCCAGCAGAGAAGGGTCGACGGGTGAAGCTTTCTTT. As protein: CASREGSTGEAFF. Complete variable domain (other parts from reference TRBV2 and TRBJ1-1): EPEVTQTPSHQVTQMGQEVILRCVPISNHLYFYWYRQILGQKVEFLVSFYNNEISEKSEIFDDQFSVERPDGSNFTLKIRSTKLEDSAMYFCASREGSTGEAFFGQGTRLTVV.

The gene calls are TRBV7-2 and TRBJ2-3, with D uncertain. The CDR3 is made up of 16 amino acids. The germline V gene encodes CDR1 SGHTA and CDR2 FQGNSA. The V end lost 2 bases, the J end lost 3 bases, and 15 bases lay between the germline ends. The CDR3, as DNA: TGTGCCAGCAGCTTATTAATGGCGACCATTACAGATACGCAGTATTTT. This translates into CASSLLMATITDTQYF.

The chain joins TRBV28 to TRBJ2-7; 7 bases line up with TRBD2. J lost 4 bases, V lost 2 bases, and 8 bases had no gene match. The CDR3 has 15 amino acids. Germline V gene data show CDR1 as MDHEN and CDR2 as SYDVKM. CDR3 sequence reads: CASSLGGRASYEQYF. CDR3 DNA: TGTGCCAGCAGTTTAGGTGGGAGGGCATCGTACGAGCAGTACTTC.

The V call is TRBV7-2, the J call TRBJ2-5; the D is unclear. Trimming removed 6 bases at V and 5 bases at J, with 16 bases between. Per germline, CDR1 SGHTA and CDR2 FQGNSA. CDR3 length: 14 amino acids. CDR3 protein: CASSYLGESETQYF. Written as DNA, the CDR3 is TGTGCCAGCAGTTATCTTGGGGAATCGGAGACCCAGTACTTC.

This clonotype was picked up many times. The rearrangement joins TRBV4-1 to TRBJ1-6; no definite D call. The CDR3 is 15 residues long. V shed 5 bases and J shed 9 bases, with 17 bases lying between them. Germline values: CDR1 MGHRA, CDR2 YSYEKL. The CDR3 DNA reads TGCGCCAGCAGCACAGCCGGTATAATCGGTTCACCCCTCCACTTT. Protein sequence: CASSTAGIIGSPLHF.

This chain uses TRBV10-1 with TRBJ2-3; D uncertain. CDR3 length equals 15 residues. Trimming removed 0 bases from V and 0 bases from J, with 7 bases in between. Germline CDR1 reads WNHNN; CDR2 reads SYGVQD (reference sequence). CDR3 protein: CASSESPGSTDTQYF. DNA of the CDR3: TGCGCCAGCAGTGAGTCCCCAGGTAGCACAGATACGCAGTATTTT.

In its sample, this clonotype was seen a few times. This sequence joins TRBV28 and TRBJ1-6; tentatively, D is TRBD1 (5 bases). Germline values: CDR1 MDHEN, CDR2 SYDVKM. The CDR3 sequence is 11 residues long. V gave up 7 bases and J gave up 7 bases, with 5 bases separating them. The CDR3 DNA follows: TGTGCCAGCAAGGGGAATTCACCCCTCCACTTT. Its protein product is CASKGNSPLHF. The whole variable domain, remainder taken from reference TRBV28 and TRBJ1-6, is DVKVTQSSRYLVKRTGEKVFLECVQDMDHENMFWYRQDPGLGLRLIYFSYDVKMKEKGDIPEGYSVSREKKERFSLILESASTNQTSMYLCASKGNSPLHFGNGTRLTVT.

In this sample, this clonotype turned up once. CDR3 amino acids: CASSYEGTLYGYTF. CDR3 nucleotides: TGTGCCAGCAGTTACGAAGGGACCCTATATGGCTACACCTTC. V and J are TRBV6-5 and TRBJ1-2, with TRBD1 as a possible D gene (5 bases). The germline gives CDR1 MNHEY, CDR2 SVGAGI. CDR3 length: 14 amino acids. Trimming removed 2 bases at V and 5 bases at J, with 12 bases between.

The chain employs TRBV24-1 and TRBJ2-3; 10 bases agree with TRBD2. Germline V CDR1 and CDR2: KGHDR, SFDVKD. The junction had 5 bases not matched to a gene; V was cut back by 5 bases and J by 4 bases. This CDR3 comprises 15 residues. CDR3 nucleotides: TGTGCCACCAGTGCGGAGCGGGGGGGATCAGATACGCAGTATTTT. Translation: CATSAERGGSDTQYF.

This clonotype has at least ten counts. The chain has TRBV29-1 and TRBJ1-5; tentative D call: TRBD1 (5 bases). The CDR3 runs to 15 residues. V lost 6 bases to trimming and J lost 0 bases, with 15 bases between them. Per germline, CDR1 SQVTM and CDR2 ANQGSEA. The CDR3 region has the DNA TGCAGCGTCTTAATACTCGGGGGTAGCAATCAGCCCCAGCATTTT. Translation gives CSVLILGGSNQPQHF. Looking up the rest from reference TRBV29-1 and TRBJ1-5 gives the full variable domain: SAVISQKPSRDICQRGTSLTIQCQVDSQVTMMFWYRQQPGQSLTLIATANQGSEATYESGFVIDKFPISRPNLTFSTLTVSNMSPEDSSIYLCSVLILGGSNQPQHFGDGTRLSIL.

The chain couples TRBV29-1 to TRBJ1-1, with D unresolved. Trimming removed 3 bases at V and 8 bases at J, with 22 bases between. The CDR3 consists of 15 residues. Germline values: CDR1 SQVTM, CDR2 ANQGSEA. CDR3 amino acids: CSVDYRSGGILEAFF. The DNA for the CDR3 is TGCAGCGTTGATTATAGAAGTGGAGGTATCCTCGAAGCTTTCTTT.

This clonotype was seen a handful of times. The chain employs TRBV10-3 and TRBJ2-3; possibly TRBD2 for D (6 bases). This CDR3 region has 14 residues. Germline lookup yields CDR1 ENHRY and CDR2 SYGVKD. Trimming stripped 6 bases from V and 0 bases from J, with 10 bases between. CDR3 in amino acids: CAISLGGSTDTQYF. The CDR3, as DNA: TGTGCCATCAGCCTCGGGGGAAGCACAGATACGCAGTATTTT.

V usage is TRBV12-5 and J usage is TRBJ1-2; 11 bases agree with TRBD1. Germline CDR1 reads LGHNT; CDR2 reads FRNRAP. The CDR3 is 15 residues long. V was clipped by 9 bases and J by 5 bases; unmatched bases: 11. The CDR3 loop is CASAPGQGAKYGYTF. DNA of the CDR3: TGTGCTAGCGCGCCTGGACAGGGGGCGAAATATGGCTACACCTTC.